Given below is one TCR beta chain in context. This entry is derived from a study of blood T cell repertoires in COVID-19. Trimming took off 7 bases at V and 1 base at J, with 10 bases between the two ends. The CDR3 contains 13 residues. Germline V lookup: CDR1 SNHLY, CDR2 FYNNEI. The authors' processing: Reference gene primer amplification gave nucleated cell count estimates. Sequencing used immunoSEQ multiplex PCR; TCRdb keeps in-frame clones, though not all of them. Clone size and V and J calls were adopted from that table, with D and trimming inferred from the DNA. The sample carries about 260,000 clones, approximately 86% recorded once.

This sequence joins TRBV2 and TRBJ1-1; D perhaps matches TRBD1 (6 bases). The sequence came from a human donor in a cohort sampled during active COVID-19. The sample was peripheral blood. The CDR3 reads CASKNRANTEAFF. Written as DNA, the CDR3 is TGTGCCAGCAAGAACAGGGCGAACACTGAAGCTTTCTTT.